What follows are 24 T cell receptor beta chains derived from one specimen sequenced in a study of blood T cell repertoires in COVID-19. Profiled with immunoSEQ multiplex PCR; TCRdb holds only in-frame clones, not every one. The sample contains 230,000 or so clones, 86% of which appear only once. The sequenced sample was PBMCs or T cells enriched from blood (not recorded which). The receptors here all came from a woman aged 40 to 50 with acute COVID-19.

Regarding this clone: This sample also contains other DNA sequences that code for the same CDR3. CDR3: CASSSTVNTEAFF. CDR3 bases: TGCGCCAGCAGCTCTACAGTAAACACTGAAGCTTTCTTT. This chain connects TRBV5-1 to TRBJ1-1; D call uncertain. CDR1 and CDR2 (germline): SGHRS, YFSETQ. This CDR3 has 13 amino acids. Trimming took 3 bases from V and 2 from J, leaving 8 bases between them.

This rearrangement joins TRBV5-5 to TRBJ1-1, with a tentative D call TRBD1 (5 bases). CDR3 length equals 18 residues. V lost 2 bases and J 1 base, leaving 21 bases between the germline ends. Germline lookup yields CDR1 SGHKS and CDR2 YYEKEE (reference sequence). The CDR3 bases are TGTGCCAGCAGCTTCGTACGTCCGGGGGACGGCGGGAACACTGAAGCTTTCTTT. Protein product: CASSFVRPGDGGNTEAFF.

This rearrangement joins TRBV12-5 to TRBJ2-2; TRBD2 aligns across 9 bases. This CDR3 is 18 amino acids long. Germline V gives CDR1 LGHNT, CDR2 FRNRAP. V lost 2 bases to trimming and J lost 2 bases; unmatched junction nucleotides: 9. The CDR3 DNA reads TGTGCTAGTGGTTTGTTGACCAAGCGGGGGGAAAACACCGGGGAGCTGTTTTTT. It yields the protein CASGLLTKRGENTGELFF.

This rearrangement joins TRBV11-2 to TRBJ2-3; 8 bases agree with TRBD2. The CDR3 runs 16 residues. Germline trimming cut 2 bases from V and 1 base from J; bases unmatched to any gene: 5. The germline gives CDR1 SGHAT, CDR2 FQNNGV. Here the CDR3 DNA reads TGTGCCAGCAGCTTACGGGGGCGGGAGGGCACAGATACGCAGTATTTT. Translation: CASSLRGREGTDTQYF.

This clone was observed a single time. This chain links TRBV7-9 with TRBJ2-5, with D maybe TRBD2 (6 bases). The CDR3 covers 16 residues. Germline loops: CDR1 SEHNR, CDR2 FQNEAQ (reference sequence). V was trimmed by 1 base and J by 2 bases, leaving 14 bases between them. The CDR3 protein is CASSLGQAGNQETQYF. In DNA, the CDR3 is TGTGCCAGCAGCTTAGGTCAGGCGGGGAATCAAGAGACCCAGTACTTC.

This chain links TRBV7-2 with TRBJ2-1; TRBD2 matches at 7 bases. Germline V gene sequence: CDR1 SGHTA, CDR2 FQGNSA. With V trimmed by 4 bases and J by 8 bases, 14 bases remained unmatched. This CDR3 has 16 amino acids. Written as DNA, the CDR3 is TGTGCCAGCAGCTCCCGGCGGGCTAGCGGTATCGATGAGCAGTTCTTC. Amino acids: CASSSRRASGIDEQFF.

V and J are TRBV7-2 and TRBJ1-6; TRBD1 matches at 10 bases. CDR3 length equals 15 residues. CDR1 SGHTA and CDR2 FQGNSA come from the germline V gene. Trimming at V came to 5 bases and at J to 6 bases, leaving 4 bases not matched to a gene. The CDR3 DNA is TGTGCCAGCAGCCGGGGACAGGGGTCTAATTCACCCCTCCACTTT. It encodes CASSRGQGSNSPLHF. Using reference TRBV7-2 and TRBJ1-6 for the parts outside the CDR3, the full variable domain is GAGVSQSPSNKVTEKGKDVELRCDPISGHTALYWYRQSLGQGLEFLIYFQGNSAPDKSGLPSDRFSAERTGGSVSTLTIQRTQQEDSAVYLCASSRGQGSNSPLHFGNGTRLTVT.

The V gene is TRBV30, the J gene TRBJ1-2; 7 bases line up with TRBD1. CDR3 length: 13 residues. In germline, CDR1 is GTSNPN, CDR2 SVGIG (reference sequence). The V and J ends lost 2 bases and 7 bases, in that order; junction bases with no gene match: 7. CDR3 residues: CAWSRQGSSGYTF. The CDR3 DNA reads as TGTGCCTGGAGTCGACAGGGCAGTAGTGGCTACACCTTC.

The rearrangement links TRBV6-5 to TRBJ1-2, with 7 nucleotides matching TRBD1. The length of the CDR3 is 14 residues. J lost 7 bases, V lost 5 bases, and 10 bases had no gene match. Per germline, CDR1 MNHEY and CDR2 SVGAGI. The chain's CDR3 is CASSPPRGDGGYTF. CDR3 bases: TGTGCCAGCAGTCCGCCCAGGGGGGACGGTGGCTACACCTTC.

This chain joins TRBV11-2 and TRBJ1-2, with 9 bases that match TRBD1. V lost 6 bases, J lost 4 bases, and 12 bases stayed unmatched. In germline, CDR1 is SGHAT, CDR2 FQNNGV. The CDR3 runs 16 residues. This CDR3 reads CASSSVTGTGLYGYTF. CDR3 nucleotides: TGTGCCAGCAGTTCGGTTACCGGGACAGGGCTCTATGGCTACACCTTC.

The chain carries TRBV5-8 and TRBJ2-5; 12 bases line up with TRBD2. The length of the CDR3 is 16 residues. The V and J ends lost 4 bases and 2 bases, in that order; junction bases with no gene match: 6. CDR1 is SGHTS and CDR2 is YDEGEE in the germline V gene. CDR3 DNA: TGTGCCAGCAGCCTGGGACTAGCGGGCGTTCAAGAGACCCAGTACTTC. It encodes CASSLGLAGVQETQYF.

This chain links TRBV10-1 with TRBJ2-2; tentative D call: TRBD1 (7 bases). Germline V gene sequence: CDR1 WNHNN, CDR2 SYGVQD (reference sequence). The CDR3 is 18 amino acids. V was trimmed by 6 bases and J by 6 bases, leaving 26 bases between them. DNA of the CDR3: TGCGCCAGCAGCTCGCTGGGACTCCTAAGGGGGACAGCCGGGGAGCTGTTTTTT. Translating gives CASSSLGLLRGTAGELFF.

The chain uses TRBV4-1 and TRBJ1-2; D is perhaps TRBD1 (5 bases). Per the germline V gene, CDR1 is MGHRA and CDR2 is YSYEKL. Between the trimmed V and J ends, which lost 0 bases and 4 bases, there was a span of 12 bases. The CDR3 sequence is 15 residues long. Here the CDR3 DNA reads TGCGCCAGCAGCCAAGAATCCACGGGGGGCTATGGCTACACCTTC. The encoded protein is CASSQESTGGYGYTF.

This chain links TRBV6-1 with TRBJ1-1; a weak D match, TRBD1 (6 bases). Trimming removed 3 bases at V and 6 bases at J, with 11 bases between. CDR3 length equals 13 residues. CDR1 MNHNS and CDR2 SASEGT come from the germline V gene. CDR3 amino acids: CASSDAGAAEAFF. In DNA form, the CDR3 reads TGTGCCAGCAGTGATGCAGGGGCGGCTGAAGCTTTCTTT.

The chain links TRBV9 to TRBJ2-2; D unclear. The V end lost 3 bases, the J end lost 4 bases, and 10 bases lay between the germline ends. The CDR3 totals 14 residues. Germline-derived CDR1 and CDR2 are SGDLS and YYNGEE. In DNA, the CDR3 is TGTGCCAGCAGCGGCGCCCTACTCACCGGGGAGCTGTTTTTT. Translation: CASSGALLTGELFF. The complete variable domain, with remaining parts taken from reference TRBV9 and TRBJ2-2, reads DSGVTQTPKHLITATGQRVTLRCSPRSGDLSVYWYQQSLDQGLQFLIQYYNGEERAKGNILERFSAQQFPDLHSELNLSSLELGDSALYFCASSGALLTGELFFGEGSRLTVL.

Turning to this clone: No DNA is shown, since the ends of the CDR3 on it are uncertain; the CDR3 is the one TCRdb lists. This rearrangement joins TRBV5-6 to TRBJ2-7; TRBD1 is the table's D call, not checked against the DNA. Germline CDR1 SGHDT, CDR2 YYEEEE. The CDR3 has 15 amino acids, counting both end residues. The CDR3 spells CASSFGPGGSYEQYV.

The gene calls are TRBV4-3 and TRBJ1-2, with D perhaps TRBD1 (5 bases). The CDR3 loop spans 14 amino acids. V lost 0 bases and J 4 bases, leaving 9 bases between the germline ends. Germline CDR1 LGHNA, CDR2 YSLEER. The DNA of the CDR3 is TGCGCCAGCAGCCAAGACCGGGGGAGCTATGGCTACACCTTC. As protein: CASSQDRGSYGYTF.

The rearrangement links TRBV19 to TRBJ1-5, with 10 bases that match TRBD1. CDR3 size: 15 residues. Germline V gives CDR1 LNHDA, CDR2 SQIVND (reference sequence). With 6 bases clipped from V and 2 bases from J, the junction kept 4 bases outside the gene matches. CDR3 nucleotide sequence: TGTGCCAGTAGCACCGGGACAGGGGGCAATCAGCCCCAGCATTTT. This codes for CASSTGTGGNQPQHF.

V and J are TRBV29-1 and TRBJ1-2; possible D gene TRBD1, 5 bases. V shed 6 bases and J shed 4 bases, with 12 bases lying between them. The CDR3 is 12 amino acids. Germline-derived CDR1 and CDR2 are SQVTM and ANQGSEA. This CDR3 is CSVQGAFYGYTF. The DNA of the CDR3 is TGCAGCGTCCAAGGGGCCTTCTATGGCTACACCTTC.

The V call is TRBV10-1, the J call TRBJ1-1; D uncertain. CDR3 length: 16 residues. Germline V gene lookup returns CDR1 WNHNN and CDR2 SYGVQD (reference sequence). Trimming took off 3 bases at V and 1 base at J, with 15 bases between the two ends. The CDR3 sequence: CASSDNPETTNTEAFF. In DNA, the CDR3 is TGCGCCAGCAGTGATAACCCCGAGACAACGAACACTGAAGCTTTCTTT.

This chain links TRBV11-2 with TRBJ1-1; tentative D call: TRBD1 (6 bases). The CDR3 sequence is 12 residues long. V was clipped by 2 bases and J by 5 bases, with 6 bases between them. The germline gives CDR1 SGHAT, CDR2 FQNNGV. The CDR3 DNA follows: TGTGCCAGCAGCTTAAGGGGGACTGAAGCTTTCTTT. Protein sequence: CASSLRGTEAFF.

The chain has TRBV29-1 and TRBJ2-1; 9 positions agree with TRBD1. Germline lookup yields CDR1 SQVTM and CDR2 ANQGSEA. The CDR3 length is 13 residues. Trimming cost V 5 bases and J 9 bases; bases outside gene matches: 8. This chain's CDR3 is CSVTPGQGGEQFF. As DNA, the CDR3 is TGCAGCGTTACGCCGGGACAGGGAGGTGAGCAGTTCTTC.

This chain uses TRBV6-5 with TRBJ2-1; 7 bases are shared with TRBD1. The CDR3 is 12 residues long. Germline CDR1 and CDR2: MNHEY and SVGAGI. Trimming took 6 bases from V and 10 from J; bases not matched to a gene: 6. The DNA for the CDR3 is TGTGCCAGCAGCCTCTGGGGACAGGAGCAGTTCTTC. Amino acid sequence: CASSLWGQEQFF.

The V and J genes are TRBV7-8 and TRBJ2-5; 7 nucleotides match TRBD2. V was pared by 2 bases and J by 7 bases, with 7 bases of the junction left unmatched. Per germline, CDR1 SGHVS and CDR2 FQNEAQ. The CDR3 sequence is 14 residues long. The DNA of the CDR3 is TGTGCCAGCAGCTTAATCAGCGGGGCCGCGACCCAGTACTTC. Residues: CASSLISGAATQYF.